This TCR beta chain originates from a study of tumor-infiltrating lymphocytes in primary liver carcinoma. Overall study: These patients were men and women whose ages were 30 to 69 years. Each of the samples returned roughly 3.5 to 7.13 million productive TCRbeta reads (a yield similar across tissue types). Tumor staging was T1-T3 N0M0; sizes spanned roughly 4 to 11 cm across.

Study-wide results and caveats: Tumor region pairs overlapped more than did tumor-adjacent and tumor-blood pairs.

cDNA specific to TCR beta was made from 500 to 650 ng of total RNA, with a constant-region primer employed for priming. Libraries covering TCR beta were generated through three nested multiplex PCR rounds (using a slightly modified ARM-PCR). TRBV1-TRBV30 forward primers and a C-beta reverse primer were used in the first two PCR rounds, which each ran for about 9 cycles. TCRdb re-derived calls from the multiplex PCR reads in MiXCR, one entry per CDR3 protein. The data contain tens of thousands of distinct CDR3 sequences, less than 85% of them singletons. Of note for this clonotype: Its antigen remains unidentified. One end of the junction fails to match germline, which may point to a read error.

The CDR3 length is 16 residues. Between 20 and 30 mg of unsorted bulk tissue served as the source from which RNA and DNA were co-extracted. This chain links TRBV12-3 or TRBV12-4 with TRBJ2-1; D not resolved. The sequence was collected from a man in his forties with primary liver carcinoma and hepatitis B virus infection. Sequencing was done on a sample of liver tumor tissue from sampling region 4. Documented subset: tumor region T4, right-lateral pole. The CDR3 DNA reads TGTGCCAGCAATGGGTCCCGGCGGACCCCTCCGGATGATCAGTTCTTC. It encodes CASNGSRRTPPDDQFF.